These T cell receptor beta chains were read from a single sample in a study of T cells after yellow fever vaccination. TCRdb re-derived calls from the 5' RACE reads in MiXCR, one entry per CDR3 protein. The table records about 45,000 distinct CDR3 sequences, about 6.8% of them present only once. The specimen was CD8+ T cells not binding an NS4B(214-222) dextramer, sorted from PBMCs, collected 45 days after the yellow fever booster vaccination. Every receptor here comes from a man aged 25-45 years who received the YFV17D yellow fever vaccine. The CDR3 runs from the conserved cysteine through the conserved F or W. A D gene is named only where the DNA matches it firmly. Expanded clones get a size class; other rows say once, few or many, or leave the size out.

CDR3nt: TGTGCCAGCAGCCCCGGTGGGGGCAGCTGGGAGCAGTACTTC
CDR3aa: CASSPGGGSWEQYF
abundance: few
j_gene: TRBJ2-7
d_gene: .
v_gene: TRBV9

CDR3nt: TGTGCCACCATGGGGGTCAACACCGGGGAGCTGTTTTTT
CDR3aa: CATMGVNTGELFF
abundance: few
j_gene: TRBJ2-2
d_gene: .
v_gene: TRBV24-1

CDR3nt: TGTGCCAGCAGTATGAAATTAGAGGGGTACTGGCGGGAGGGCACCGGGGAGCTGTTTTTT
CDR3aa: CASSMKLEGYWREGTGELFF
abundance: many
j_gene: TRBJ2-2
d_gene: TRBD2
v_gene: TRBV12-3/TRBV12-4

CDR3nt: TGTGCCAGCAGTTACAGTACAGGGGAGACCCAAGAGACCCAGTACTTC
CDR3aa: CASSYSTGETQETQYF
abundance: .
j_gene: TRBJ2-5
d_gene: TRBD1
v_gene: TRBV6-2/TRBV6-3

CDR3nt: TGTGCCAGCAGCTTAGATTCTAGCTGGGAGCAGTACTTC
CDR3aa: CASSLDSSWEQYF
abundance: many
j_gene: TRBJ2-7
d_gene: .
v_gene: TRBV7-9

CDR3nt: TGTGCCAGCAGTGCCGGGACGGTGGGACTGGAGCAGTACTTC
CDR3aa: CASSAGTVGLEQYF
abundance: many
j_gene: TRBJ2-7
d_gene: .
v_gene: TRBV12-3/TRBV12-4

CDR3nt: TGTGCCAGCAGTCCGGACAGTCTCTCCTACGAGCAGTACTTC
CDR3aa: CASSPDSLSYEQYF
abundance: many
j_gene: TRBJ2-7
d_gene: .
v_gene: TRBV28

CDR3nt: TGCGCCAGCAGCTCCCATGGTGGGGGTTGGACAGATACGCAGTATTTT
CDR3aa: CASSSHGGGWTDTQYF
abundance: many
j_gene: TRBJ2-3
d_gene: .
v_gene: TRBV5-1

CDR3nt: TGTGCCAGCAGGCGGACCGGGACAGGGGGCGGCGAGCAGTACTTC
CDR3aa: CASRRTGTGGGEQYF
abundance: few
j_gene: TRBJ2-7
d_gene: TRBD1
v_gene: TRBV14

CDR3nt: TGTGCCAGCAGACCGGGGTCAGGGGAGCTGTTTTTT
CDR3aa: CASRPGSGELFF
abundance: many
j_gene: TRBJ2-2
d_gene: .
v_gene: TRBV12-3/TRBV12-4

CDR3nt: TGCAGTGCTAGAGCCCTACCCCTACTAGAATCCTACGAGCAGTACTTC
CDR3aa: CSARALPLLESYEQYF
abundance: many
j_gene: TRBJ2-7
d_gene: .
v_gene: TRBV20-1

CDR3nt: TGTGCCACCAGCAGGGACAGGGGGCGGAATGAGCAGTTCTTC
CDR3aa: CATSRDRGRNEQFF
abundance: few
j_gene: TRBJ2-1
d_gene: TRBD1
v_gene: TRBV15

CDR3nt: TGTGCCAGCGGCTGGGGGGGGGAGCTGTTTTTT
CDR3aa: CASGWGGELFF
abundance: many
j_gene: TRBJ2-2
d_gene: .
v_gene: TRBV5-5

CDR3nt: TGCGCCAGCAGCCTAACGACAGGGAATAATCAGCCCCAGCATTTT
CDR3aa: CASSLTTGNNQPQHF
abundance: many
j_gene: TRBJ1-5
d_gene: TRBD1
v_gene: TRBV4-3

CDR3nt: TGCGCCAGCAGCCAAGAATGGCCGTCCTACGAGCAGTACTTC
CDR3aa: CASSQEWPSYEQYF
abundance: .
j_gene: TRBJ2-7
d_gene: .
v_gene: TRBV4-3

CDR3nt: TGTGCCAGCAGTCCCAGGGAAGTCGACACAGATACGCAGTATTTT
CDR3aa: CASSPREVDTDTQYF
abundance: many
j_gene: TRBJ2-3
d_gene: .
v_gene: TRBV7-9